This TCR beta chain emerged from a study of shared clonotypes between healthy human individuals. Findings and caveats of the study: In a few donors, approximately 5% of naive CD4 clonotypes appeared in common.

At the deep level, the assay was run. The method was immunoSEQ multiplex PCR; TCRdb's version includes in-frame clones alone and lacks a portion of them. There are some 2 million clones in the sample; 90% to 95% occur only once, and 0.1% to 0.15% lies in the top ten. Donors, healthy HIV-negative adults, lacked recent acute infections or vaccinations. A remark on this clone: The antigen is not known.

This clonotype originated in a man between 18 and 29 years old in good health. The specimen sequenced was naive CD4+ T cells sorted from blood. The subset: CD45RA+ positively selected.

The DNA for the CDR3 is TGCAGCGTTGACTCGGGCACCAAGGGCTATGGCTACACCTTC. It specifies CSVDSGTKGYGYTF. The rearrangement links TRBV29-1 to TRBJ1-2; no clear D gene. The CDR3 sequence is 14 residues long. Looked up from germline, CDR1 is SQVTM and CDR2 is ANQGSEA. Trimming removed 3 bases at V and 4 bases at J, with 15 bases between.